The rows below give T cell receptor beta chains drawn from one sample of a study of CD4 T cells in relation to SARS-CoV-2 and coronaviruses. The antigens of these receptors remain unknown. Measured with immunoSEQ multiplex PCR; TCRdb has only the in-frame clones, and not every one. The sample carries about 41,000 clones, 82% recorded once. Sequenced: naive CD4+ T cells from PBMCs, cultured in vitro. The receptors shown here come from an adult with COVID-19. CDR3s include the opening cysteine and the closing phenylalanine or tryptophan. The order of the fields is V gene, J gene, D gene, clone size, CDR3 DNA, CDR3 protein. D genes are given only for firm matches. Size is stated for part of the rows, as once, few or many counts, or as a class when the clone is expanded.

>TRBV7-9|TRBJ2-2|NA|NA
TGTGCCAGCAGCTTAGCTGCGGGGCCGGCCGGGGAGCTGTTTTTT
CASSLAAGPAGELFF
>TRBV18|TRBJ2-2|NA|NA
TGTGCCAGCTCACGGGACGTCGGGGAGCTGTTTTTT
CASSRDVGELFF
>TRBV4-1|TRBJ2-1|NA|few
TGCGCCAGCAGCCACGAGGGGGGGGGTGAGCAGTTCTTC
CASSHEGGGEQFF
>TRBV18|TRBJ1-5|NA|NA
TGTGCCAGCTCACCAGGGACCAATCAGCCCCAGCATTTT
CASSPGTNQPQHF
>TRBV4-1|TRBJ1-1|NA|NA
TGCGCCAGCAGCCAGAGGGGGGGGAACACTGAAGCTTTCTTT
CASSQRGGNTEAFF
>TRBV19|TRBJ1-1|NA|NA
TGTGCCAGTAGCCCTTTGGGGGGGGGTTATGAAGCTTTCTTT
CASSPLGGGYEAFF
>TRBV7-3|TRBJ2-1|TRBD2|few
TGTGCCAGCAGCTTCGGACTAGCGGGATTCAATGAGCAGTTCTTC
CASSFGLAGFNEQFF
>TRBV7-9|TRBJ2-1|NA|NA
TGTGCCAGCAGCCCCCCGGGACTTCCAAATGAGCAGTTCTTC
CASSPPGLPNEQFF
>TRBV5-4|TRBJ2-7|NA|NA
TGTGCCAGCAGCACTCTTAACTACGAGCAGTACTTC
CASSTLNYEQYF
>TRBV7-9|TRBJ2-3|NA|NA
TGTGCCAGCAGCTTAGGATCTTACACAGATACGCAGTATTTT
CASSLGSYTDTQYF
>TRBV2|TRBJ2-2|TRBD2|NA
TGTGCCAGCAGTGCGCTAGCGGGGAGGACCGGGGAGCTGTTTTTT
CASSALAGRTGELFF
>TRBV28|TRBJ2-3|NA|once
TGTGCCAGCAGTTTGGCTAGCGTTTATACGCAGTATTTT
CASSLASVYTQYF
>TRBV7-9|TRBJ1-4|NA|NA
TGTGCCAGCAGTCCGCCTGCAACTAATGAAAAACTGTTTTTT
CASSPPATNEKLFF
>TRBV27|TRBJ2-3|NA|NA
TGTGCCAACTTTGACCGGACTTTTAGCACAGATACGCAGTATTTT
CANFDRTFSTDTQYF
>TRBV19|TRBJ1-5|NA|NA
TGTGCCAGTAGTAGCGCTTGGAGGGGAGCGAAACAGCCCCAGCATTTT
CASSSAWRGAKQPQHF
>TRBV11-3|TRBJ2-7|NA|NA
TGTGCCAGCAGCCGAGGGGGGGGTAACTCCTACGAGCAGTACTTC
CASSRGGGNSYEQYF
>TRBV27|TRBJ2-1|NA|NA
TGTGCCAGCAGTTTAGGGGCTAACTCCTACAATGAGCAGTTCTTC
CASSLGANSYNEQFF
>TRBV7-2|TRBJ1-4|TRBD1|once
TGTGCCAGCAGCCCGTCCTGGACAGGGGCGGCTGAAAAACTGTTTTTT
CASSPSWTGAAEKLFF
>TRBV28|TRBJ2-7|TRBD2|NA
TGTGCCAGCAGTTCACCCAGCGGGAGGTCTTACGAGCAGTACTTC
CASSSPSGRSYEQYF
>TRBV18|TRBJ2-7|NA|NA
TGTGCCAGCTCAAACAGGATGGAGGACGAGCAGTACTTC
CASSNRMEDEQYF
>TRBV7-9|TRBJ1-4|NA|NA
TGTGCCAGCAGCCGAATAGGGAGGGGATTGACAACTAATGAAAAACTGTTTTTT
CASSRIGRGLTTNEKLFF
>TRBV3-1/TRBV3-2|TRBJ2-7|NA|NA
TGTGCCAGCAGCCCCGGACAGAGGCGAAGCTCCTACGAGCAGTACTTC
CASSPGQRRSSYEQYF
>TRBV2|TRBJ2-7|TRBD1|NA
TGTGCCAGCATCGATAGAGACAGGGAAAGGGCCTACGAGCAGTACTTC
CASIDRDRERAYEQYF
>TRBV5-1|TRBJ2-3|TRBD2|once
TGCGCCAGCAGCTTGTACCCCCGCGGGGAGGGACTAGCGGATAGCACAGATACGCAGTATTTT
CASSLYPRGEGLADSTDTQYF
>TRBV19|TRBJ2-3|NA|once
TGTGCCAGTAGTAACGGCCTTCTTAGCACAGATACGCAGTATTTT
CASSNGLLSTDTQYF
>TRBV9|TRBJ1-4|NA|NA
TGTGCCAGCGCCCCTGGAGGGGCAACTAATGAAAAACTGTTTTTT
CASAPGGATNEKLFF
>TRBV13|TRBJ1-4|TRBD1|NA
TGTGCCAGCAGCCACGGGACAGGCGAAAATGAAAAACTGTTTTTT
CASSHGTGENEKLFF
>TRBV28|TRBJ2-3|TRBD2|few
TGTGCCAGCAGTCTAGCGGGAGAAGATACGCAGTATTTT
CASSLAGEDTQYF
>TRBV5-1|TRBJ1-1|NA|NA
TGCGCCAGCACCGAGGGAGGGAAGACTGAAGCTTTCTTT
CASTEGGKTEAFF
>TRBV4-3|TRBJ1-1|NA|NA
TGCGCCAGCAGCCAAGCGGTCCAGAACACTGAAGCTTTCTTT
CASSQAVQNTEAFF
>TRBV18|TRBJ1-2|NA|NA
TGTGCCAGCTCACCAATCGGGGATGGCTACACCTTC
CASSPIGDGYTF
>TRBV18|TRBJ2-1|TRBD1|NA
TGTGCCAGCTCACCACCGGGACAGGGGTTCTACAATGAGCAGTTCTTC
CASSPPGQGFYNEQFF
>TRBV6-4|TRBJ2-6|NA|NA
TGTGCCAGCAGTCAGGAGGGGGACTCTGGGGCCAACGTCCTGACTTTC
CASSQEGDSGANVLTF
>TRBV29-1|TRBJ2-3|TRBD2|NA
TGCAGCGTTAGTAGCGGGAGGGGCACAGATACGCAGTATTTT
CSVSSGRGTDTQYF
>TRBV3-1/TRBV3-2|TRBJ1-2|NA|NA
TGTGCCAGCAGCCCAAGGGACCGCTATGGCTACACCTTC
CASSPRDRYGYTF
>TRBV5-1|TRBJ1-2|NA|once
TGCGCCAGCAGCTTGTCGGGGGGTAACTATGGCTACACCTTC
CASSLSGGNYGYTF
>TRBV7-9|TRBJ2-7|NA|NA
TGTGCCAGCAGCCCGAACGGGGACGAGCAGTACTTC
CASSPNGDEQYF
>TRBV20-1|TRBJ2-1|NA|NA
TGCAGTGCTAGAATCAATGAGCAGTTCTTC
CSARINEQFF
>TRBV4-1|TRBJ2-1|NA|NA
TGCGCCAGCAGCCAGATCGGGACTCTCAACAATGAGCAGTTCTTC
CASSQIGTLNNEQFF
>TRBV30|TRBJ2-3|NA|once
TGTGCCTATACCCGGGACTCAGATACGCAGTATTTT
CAYTRDSDTQYF
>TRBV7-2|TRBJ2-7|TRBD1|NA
TGTGCCAGCAGCTTGGCCAGGGGGCAGCTCGAGCAGTACTTC
CASSLARGQLEQYF
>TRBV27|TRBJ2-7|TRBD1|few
TGTGCCAGCAGTTTCTCCGGGACAGGGACCGAGCAGTACTTC
CASSFSGTGTEQYF
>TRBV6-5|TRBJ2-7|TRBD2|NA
TGTGCCAGCAGTCGACTAGCGGGAGGGAGTTACGAGCAGTACTTC
CASSRLAGGSYEQYF
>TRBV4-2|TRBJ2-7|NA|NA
TGTGCCAGCAGCCAAGCCCCAGGCTACGAGCAGTACTTC
CASSQAPGYEQYF
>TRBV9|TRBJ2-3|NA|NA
TGTGCCAGCAGCGTAGTAGGCCAGGGAGGAAATACGCAGTATTTT
CASSVVGQGGNTQYF
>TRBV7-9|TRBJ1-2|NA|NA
TGTGCCAGCAGCTTAAACTCCGAGGGGAGCCATGGCTACACCTTC
CASSLNSEGSHGYTF
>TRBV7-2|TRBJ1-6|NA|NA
TGTGCCAGCAGCTCCCTATTCTCCTCACCCCTCCACTTT
CASSSLFSSPLHF
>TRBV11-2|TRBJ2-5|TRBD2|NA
TGTGCCAGCAGCTTGTCCCAATCGACTAGCAGGATAGGGGAGACCCAGTACTTC
CASSLSQSTSRIGETQYF
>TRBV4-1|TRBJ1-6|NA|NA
TGCGCCAGCAGCCAAGGAATGGCAGGGGCCTTGAATTCACCCCTCCACTTT
CASSQGMAGALNSPLHF
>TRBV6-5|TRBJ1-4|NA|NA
TGTGCCAGCAGTTACGGGGGTAGGAATGAAAAACTGTTTTTT
CASSYGGRNEKLFF
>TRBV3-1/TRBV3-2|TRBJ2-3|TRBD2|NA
TGTGCCAGCAGCCGGAGTATAGCGGGAGTAAAAGATACGCAGTATTTT
CASSRSIAGVKDTQYF
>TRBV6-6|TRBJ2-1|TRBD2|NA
TGTGCCAGCAGTTACGACTCAGCGGGGAACAATGAGCAGTTCTTC
CASSYDSAGNNEQFF
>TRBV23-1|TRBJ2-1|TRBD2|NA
TGCGCCAGCAGTCAATTTAGCGGGATGGACTACAATGAGCAGTTCTTC
CASSQFSGMDYNEQFF
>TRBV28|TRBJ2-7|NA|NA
TGTGCCAGCAGCGAAACAGGGCAGGGAGAGCAGTACTTC
CASSETGQGEQYF
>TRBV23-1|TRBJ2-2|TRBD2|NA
TGCGCCAGCAGTCCGGGAGGTAGACCCGACTCCGGGGAGCTGTTTTTT
CASSPGGRPDSGELFF
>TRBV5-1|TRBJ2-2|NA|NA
TGCGCCAGCAGCTTGGGTCCTATAAACACCGGGGAGCTGTTTTTT
CASSLGPINTGELFF